The rows below give T cell receptor beta chains drawn from one sample of a study of beta chain features in type 1 diabetes. TCRdb's table, derived via immunoSEQ multiplex PCR, lists solely in-frame clones and lacks some. Here the sample spans 850,000 to 900,000 clones, 15% to 20% being singletons. Sequencing was performed on naive CD4+ T cells from blood. Receptors were obtained from a woman between 18 and 29 years old in good health. Both conserved end residues are part of each CDR3. The D gene is left open where the match is weak. Rows give clone size only sometimes, using once, few, many, or a class for an expanded clone.

V: TRBV10-3; J: TRBJ1-5; size: -; D: -; DNA: TGTGCCATCAGTGAGTACGATTATCAGCCCCAGCATTTT; CDR3: CAISEYDYQPQHF
V: TRBV5-4; J: TRBJ1-1; size: few; D: TRBD1; DNA: TGTGCCAGCAGCCAGGACAGGAGGAACACTGAAGCTTTCTTT; CDR3: CASSQDRRNTEAFF
V: TRBV6-5; J: TRBJ2-7; size: -; D: -; DNA: TGTGCCAGCAGTTACTCTGGCCCACTTGGGCAGTACTTC; CDR3: CASSYSGPLGQYF
V: TRBV4-2; J: TRBJ2-2; size: -; D: TRBD2; DNA: TGTGCCAGCAGCCAAGAGACTAGCGCGGTCACCGGGGAGCTGTTTTTT; CDR3: CASSQETSAVTGELFF
V: TRBV28; J: TRBJ2-1; size: -; D: -; DNA: TGTGCCAGCTGCCCGTCTAGCGGAGGGGGACCTCGGCAGTTCTTC; CDR3: CASCPSSGGGPRQFF
V: TRBV5-1; J: TRBJ2-2; size: few; D: TRBD2; DNA: TGCGCCAGCAGCTTGGATCTCCTAGCGGGAGGAGGTACCGGGGAGCTGTTTTTT; CDR3: CASSLDLLAGGGTGELFF
V: TRBV18; J: TRBJ1-1; size: few; D: -; DNA: TGTGCCAGCTCATTGAACTCACAGAACACTGAAGCTTTCTTT; CDR3: CASSLNSQNTEAFF
V: TRBV29-1; J: TRBJ2-7; size: -; D: -; DNA: TGCAGCGTTGATGGGCAGGGTTACCACGAGCAGTACTTC; CDR3: CSVDGQGYHEQYF
V: TRBV6-1; J: TRBJ2-7; size: -; D: TRBD1; DNA: TGTGCCAGCAGGGACAGGGAACGTGGACACGAGCAGTACTTC; CDR3: CASRDRERGHEQYF
V: TRBV5-4; J: TRBJ2-1; size: -; D: TRBD1; DNA: TGTGCCAGCAGCTTTCCGACAGGGGGCAATGAGCAGTTCTTC; CDR3: CASSFPTGGNEQFF
V: TRBV7-3; J: TRBJ2-1; size: few; D: TRBD1; DNA: TGTGCCAGCAGCTCCAGTAGAGGGACAGGCTACAATGAGCAGTTCTTC; CDR3: CASSSSRGTGYNEQFF
V: TRBV6-1; J: TRBJ1-2; size: -; D: -; DNA: TGTGCCAGTGAGATAAACACGAACTATGGCTACACCTTC; CDR3: CASEINTNYGYTF
V: TRBV27; J: TRBJ2-3; size: -; D: TRBD2; DNA: TGTGCCAGCAGTCTCCGACTAGCGACAGATACGCAGTATTTT; CDR3: CASSLRLATDTQYF
V: TRBV7-9; J: TRBJ2-2; size: few; D: -; DNA: TGTGCCAGCAGCTTAGCGGCGGGGCTGCTGTTTTTT; CDR3: CASSLAAGLLFF
V: TRBV28; J: TRBJ1-3; size: -; D: -; DNA: TGTGCCAGCACCCCGAGGATGAACACCATATATTTT; CDR3: CASTPRMNTIYF
V: TRBV7-8; J: TRBJ1-5; size: -; D: TRBD1; DNA: TGTGCCAGCAGCTACAGGGGAGGCAATCAGCCCCAGCATTTT; CDR3: CASSYRGGNQPQHF
V: TRBV7-2; J: TRBJ2-4; size: few; D: -; DNA: TGTGCCAGCAGCTTTGGCTCCGTCAGAGGAAACATTCAGTACTTC; CDR3: CASSFGSVRGNIQYF
V: TRBV29-1; J: TRBJ2-5; size: -; D: TRBD1; DNA: TGCAGCGTTGACGGGACAGGCCTTTTGAGTTCCCAGTACTTC; CDR3: CSVDGTGLLSSQYF
V: TRBV18; J: TRBJ2-7; size: -; D: -; DNA: TGTGCCAGCTCACCAGGGGGCTCCTACGAGCAGTACTTC; CDR3: CASSPGGSYEQYF
V: TRBV11-2; J: TRBJ2-5; size: -; D: -; DNA: TGTGCCAGCAGCTTAGTTGCGGGAAGAGGGGAGACCCAGTACTTC; CDR3: CASSLVAGRGETQYF
V: TRBV6-5; J: TRBJ1-4; size: -; D: -; DNA: TGTGCCAGCAGGCGCGAAAATGAAAAACTGTTTTTT; CDR3: CASRRENEKLFF
V: TRBV7-2; J: TRBJ2-3; size: few; D: TRBD2; DNA: TGTGCCAGCAGCTTAGCGGGAAGCGGGGCCTACACAGATACGCAGTATTTT; CDR3: CASSLAGSGAYTDTQYF
V: TRBV19; J: TRBJ2-5; size: -; D: -; DNA: TGTGCCAGTAGTAGCCGGGACAATCAAGAGACCCAGTACTTC; CDR3: CASSSRDNQETQYF
V: TRBV5-4; J: TRBJ2-7; size: -; D: -; DNA: TGTGCCAGCAGCTTGTATGGAGGAACGGGCGAGCAGTACTTC; CDR3: CASSLYGGTGEQYF
V: TRBV29-1; J: TRBJ2-3; size: few; D: -; DNA: TGCAGCGTTGGGGGTCCAGGGGGGAGCACAGATACGCAGTATTTT; CDR3: CSVGGPGGSTDTQYF
V: TRBV7-9; J: TRBJ1-5; size: -; D: -; DNA: TGTGCCACCGGGGGTAACAATCAGCCCCAGCATTTT; CDR3: CATGGNNQPQHF
V: TRBV6-5; J: TRBJ2-1; size: -; D: TRBD2; DNA: TGTGCCAGCAGTTACTCCCTAGCGGGCTCCTACAATGAGCAGTTCTTC; CDR3: CASSYSLAGSYNEQFF
V: TRBV19; J: TRBJ1-5; size: few; D: -; DNA: TGTGCCAGTAGTATGTACCAGGGGAATCAGCCCCAGCATTTT; CDR3: CASSMYQGNQPQHF
V: TRBV4-1; J: TRBJ2-7; size: -; D: TRBD1; DNA: TGCGCCAGCAGCCCCTTATTCGTCGGGGACAGGGCGGGGGAGCAGTACTTC; CDR3: CASSPLFVGDRAGEQYF
V: TRBV11-2; J: TRBJ2-1; size: few; D: TRBD2; DNA: TGTGCCAGCAGCTTAGTAGCGGGAGGGTTTCGGAATGAGCAGTTCTTC; CDR3: CASSLVAGGFRNEQFF
V: TRBV7-3; J: TRBJ1-1; size: -; D: -; DNA: TGTGCCAGCAGCCTCCATATGAACACTGAAGCTTTCTTT; CDR3: CASSLHMNTEAFF
V: TRBV7-9; J: TRBJ2-7; size: -; D: -; DNA: TGTGCCAGCAGCTTAGCTGTCGGGAGCTCCTACGAGCAGTACTTC; CDR3: CASSLAVGSSYEQYF
V: TRBV4-2; J: TRBJ1-2; size: -; D: -; DNA: TGTGCCAGCAGCCAAAGCGGCCGGGTTAGCTATGGCTACACCTTC; CDR3: CASSQSGRVSYGYTF
V: TRBV29-1; J: TRBJ2-2; size: -; D: -; DNA: TGCAGCGTTGGGCAGCAGACGAACACCGGGGAGCTGTTTTTT; CDR3: CSVGQQTNTGELFF
V: TRBV5-4; J: TRBJ2-5; size: -; D: TRBD1; DNA: TGTGCCAGCAGCATAGCCCAGAACAGGGGTGAGACCCAGTACTTC; CDR3: CASSIAQNRGETQYF
V: TRBV25-1; J: TRBJ2-7; size: once; D: TRBD1; DNA: TGTGCCAGCAGTGGAGCCGGGACAGGGCGGTACGAGCAGTACTTC; CDR3: CASSGAGTGRYEQYF
V: TRBV9; J: TRBJ1-2; size: -; D: -; DNA: TGTACCAGCAGCACCTCCCGGAGGGGCGCTGGGGGCTACACCTTC; CDR3: CTSSTSRRGAGGYTF
V: TRBV29-1; J: TRBJ2-7; size: -; D: TRBD2; DNA: TGCAGCGTGCGCCATAGCGGGAGGAGCTCCTACGAGCAGTACTTC; CDR3: CSVRHSGRSSYEQYF
V: TRBV25-1; J: TRBJ2-7; size: few; D: TRBD1; DNA: TGTGCCAGCAGTGAAATGGGTGAAGGGACAGGCAACTACGAGCAGTACTTC; CDR3: CASSEMGEGTGNYEQYF
V: TRBV7-2; J: TRBJ1-2; size: -; D: TRBD1; DNA: TGTGCCAGCAGCTTAGGGGGACAGAGCTATGGCTACACCTTC; CDR3: CASSLGGQSYGYTF
V: TRBV4-3; J: TRBJ2-1; size: few; D: TRBD2; DNA: TGCGCCAGCACCAGGGGACTAGCGGAGAGCAATGAGCAGTTCTTC; CDR3: CASTRGLAESNEQFF
V: TRBV5-1; J: TRBJ2-2; size: few; D: -; DNA: TGCGCCAGCAGCTTACTAGAGGGAGTCACCGGGGAGCTGTTTTTT; CDR3: CASSLLEGVTGELFF
V: TRBV9; J: TRBJ1-1; size: -; D: -; DNA: TGTGCCAGCAGCTATACAGCAGAGGGAGGCACTGAAGCTTTCTTT; CDR3: CASSYTAEGGTEAFF
V: TRBV18; J: TRBJ1-2; size: few; D: -; DNA: TGTGCCAGCTCACGAGAGGTCTCGCCCAATGGCTACACCTTC; CDR3: CASSREVSPNGYTF
V: TRBV6-6; J: TRBJ2-1; size: -; D: -; DNA: TGTGCCAGCAGGATAGCGGATATCAACAATGAGCAGTTCTTC; CDR3: CASRIADINNEQFF
V: TRBV7-9; J: TRBJ2-2; size: few; D: -; DNA: TGTGCCAGCAGCTTAGGACGACCGGGGGAGCTGTTTTTT; CDR3: CASSLGRPGELFF
V: TRBV7-8; J: TRBJ2-4; size: -; D: -; DNA: TGTGCCAGCAGCCACTCACAGGGCTCGGACATTCAGTACTTC; CDR3: CASSHSQGSDIQYF
V: TRBV7-9; J: TRBJ1-1; size: -; D: -; DNA: TGTGCCAGCAGCTTTTTTTCAGGGGACACTGAAGCTTTCTTT; CDR3: CASSFFSGDTEAFF
V: TRBV18; J: TRBJ2-5; size: few; D: -; DNA: TGTGCCAGCTCAGAGCAAGAGACCCAGTACTTC; CDR3: CASSEQETQYF
V: TRBV28; J: TRBJ2-7; size: -; D: -; DNA: TGTGCCAGCAGTTTGGGGGGAATCTACGAGCAGTACTTC; CDR3: CASSLGGIYEQYF
V: TRBV7-3; J: TRBJ2-7; size: -; D: -; DNA: TGTGCCAGCAGCTTAGGGGCTTCCTACGAGCAGTACTTC; CDR3: CASSLGASYEQYF
V: TRBV4-2; J: TRBJ1-1; size: few; D: -; DNA: TGTGCCAGCAGCCAAGAACAGGGTTACACTGAAGCTTTCTTT; CDR3: CASSQEQGYTEAFF
V: TRBV14; J: TRBJ2-7; size: few; D: -; DNA: TGTGCCAGCAGCCACATCTCCCAGACAGGACGCTCCTACGAGCAGTACTTC; CDR3: CASSHISQTGRSYEQYF
V: TRBV4-2; J: TRBJ2-5; size: few; D: -; DNA: TGTGCCAGCAGCCAAGGGAGTAGACAAGAGACCCAGTACTTC; CDR3: CASSQGSRQETQYF